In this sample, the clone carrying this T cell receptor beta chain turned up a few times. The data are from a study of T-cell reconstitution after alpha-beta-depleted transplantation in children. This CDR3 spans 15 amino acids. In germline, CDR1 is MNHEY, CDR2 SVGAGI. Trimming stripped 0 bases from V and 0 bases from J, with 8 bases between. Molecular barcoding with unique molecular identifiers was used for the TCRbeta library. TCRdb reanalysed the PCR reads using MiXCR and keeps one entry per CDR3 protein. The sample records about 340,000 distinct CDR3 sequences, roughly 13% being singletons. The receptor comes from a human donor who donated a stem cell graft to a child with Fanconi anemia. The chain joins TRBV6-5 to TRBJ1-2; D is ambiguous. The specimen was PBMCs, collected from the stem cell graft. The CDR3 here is CASSYSSTTNYGYTF. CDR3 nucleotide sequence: TGTGCCAGCAGTTACTCGAGCACAACTAACTATGGCTACACCTTC.